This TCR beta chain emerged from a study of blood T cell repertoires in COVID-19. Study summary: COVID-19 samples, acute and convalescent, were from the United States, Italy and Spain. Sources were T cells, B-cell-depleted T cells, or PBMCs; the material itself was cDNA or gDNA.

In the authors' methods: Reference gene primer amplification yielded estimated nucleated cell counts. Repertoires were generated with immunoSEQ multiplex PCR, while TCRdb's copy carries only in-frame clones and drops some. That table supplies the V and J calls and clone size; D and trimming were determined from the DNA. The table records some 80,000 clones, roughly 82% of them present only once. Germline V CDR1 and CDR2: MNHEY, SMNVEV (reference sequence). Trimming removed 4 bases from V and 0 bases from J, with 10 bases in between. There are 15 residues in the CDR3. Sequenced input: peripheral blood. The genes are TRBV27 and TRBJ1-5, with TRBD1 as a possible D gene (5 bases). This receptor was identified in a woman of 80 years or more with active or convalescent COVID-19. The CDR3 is CASSSKGLSNQPQHF. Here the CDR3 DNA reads TGTGCCAGCAGTTCCAAGGGGCTTAGCAATCAGCCCCAGCATTTT.